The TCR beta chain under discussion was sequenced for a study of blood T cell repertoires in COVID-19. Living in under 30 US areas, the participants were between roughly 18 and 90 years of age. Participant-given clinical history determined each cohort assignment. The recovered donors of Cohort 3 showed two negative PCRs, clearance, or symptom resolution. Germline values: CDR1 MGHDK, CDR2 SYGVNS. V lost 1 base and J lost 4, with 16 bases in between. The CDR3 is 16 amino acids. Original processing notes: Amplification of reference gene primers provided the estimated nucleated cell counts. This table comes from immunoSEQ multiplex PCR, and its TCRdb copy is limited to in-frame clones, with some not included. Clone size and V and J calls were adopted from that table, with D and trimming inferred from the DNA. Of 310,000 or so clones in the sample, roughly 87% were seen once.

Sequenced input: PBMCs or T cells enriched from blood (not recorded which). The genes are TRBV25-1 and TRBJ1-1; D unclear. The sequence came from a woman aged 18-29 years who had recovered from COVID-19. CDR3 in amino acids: CASSEFGSAGGTEAFF. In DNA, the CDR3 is TGTGCCAGCAGTGAATTCGGGAGCGCGGGCGGCACTGAAGCTTTCTTT.